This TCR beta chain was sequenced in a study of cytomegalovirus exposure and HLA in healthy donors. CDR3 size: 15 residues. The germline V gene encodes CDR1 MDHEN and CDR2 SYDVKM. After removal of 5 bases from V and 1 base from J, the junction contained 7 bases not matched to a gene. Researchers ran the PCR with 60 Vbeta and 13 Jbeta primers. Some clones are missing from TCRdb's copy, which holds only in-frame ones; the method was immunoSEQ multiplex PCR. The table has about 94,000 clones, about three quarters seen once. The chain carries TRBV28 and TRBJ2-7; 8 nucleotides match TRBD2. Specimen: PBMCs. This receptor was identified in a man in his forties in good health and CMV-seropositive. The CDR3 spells CASSPHSGTSYEQYF. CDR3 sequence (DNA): TGTGCCAGCAGTCCTCATAGCGGGACTTCCTACGAGCAGTACTTC.